This record concerns one T cell receptor (beta chain) sequence. Its antigen is as yet unknown. Sequencing targeted expressed TCRB transcripts, as all isolated RNA had been reverse transcribed. Sequencing of naive, central memory and regulatory T cell samples gave an average of approximately 3.3 million reads. Generated by immunoSEQ multiplex PCR, the TCRdb table keeps only in-frame clones and is missing some. The sample yields about 260,000 clones, about 63% seen once. The data originate from a study of beta chain features in type 1 diabetes. The study's findings and limits: Among type 1 diabetes patients, VDJ junctions had fewer insertions and more deletions. Researchers report that Type 1 diabetes patients had moderately but significantly shorter TCRB CDR3s across all four CD4+ subsets.

This receptor was taken from a man aged 30 to 45 in good health. Source material: naive CD4+ T cells from blood.

CDR3 in amino acids: CAWTGRTSGNEQYF. In DNA form, the CDR3 reads TGTGCCTGGACAGGTAGGACTAGCGGGAACGAGCAGTACTTC. The genes are TRBV30 and TRBJ2-7, with 12 bases fitting TRBD2. The CDR3 runs to 14 residues. V was clipped by 4 bases and J by 5 bases; unmatched bases: 6. Germline V lookup: CDR1 GTSNPN, CDR2 SVGIG (reference sequence).